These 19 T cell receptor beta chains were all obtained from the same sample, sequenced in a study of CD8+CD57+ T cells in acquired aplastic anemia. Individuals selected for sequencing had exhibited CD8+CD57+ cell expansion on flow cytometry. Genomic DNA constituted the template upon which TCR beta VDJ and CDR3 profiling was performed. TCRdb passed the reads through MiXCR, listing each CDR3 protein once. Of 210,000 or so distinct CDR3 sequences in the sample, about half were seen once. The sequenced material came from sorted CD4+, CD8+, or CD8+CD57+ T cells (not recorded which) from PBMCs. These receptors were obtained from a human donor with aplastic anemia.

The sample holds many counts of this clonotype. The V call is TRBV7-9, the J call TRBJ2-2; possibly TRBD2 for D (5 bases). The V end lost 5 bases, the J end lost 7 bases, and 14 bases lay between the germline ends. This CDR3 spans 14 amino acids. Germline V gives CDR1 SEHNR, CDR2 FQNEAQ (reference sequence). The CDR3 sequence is CASSLPPGVGELFF. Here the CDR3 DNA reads TGTGCCAGCAGCCTTCCCCCCGGGGTCGGGGAGCTGTTTTTT.

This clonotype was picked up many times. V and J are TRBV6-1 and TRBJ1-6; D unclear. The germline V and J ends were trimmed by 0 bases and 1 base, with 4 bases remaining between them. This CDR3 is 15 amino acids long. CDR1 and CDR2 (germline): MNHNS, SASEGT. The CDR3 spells CASSEAVSYNSPLHF. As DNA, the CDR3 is TGTGCCAGCAGTGAAGCGGTGTCCTATAATTCACCCCTCCACTTT.

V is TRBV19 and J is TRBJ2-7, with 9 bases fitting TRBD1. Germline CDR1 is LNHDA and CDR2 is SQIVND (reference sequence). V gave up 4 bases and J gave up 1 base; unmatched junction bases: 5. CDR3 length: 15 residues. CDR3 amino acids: CASSTRQGGSYEQYF. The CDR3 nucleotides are TGTGCCAGTAGTACCCGACAGGGGGGATCCTACGAGCAGTACTTC. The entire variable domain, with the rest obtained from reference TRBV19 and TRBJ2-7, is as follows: DGGITQSPKYLFRKEGQNVTLSCEQNLNHDAMYWYRQDPGQGLRLIYYSQIVNDFQKGDIAEGYSVSREKKESFPLTVTSAQKNPTAFYLCASSTRQGGSYEQYFGPGTRLTVT.

The CDR3 nucleotides are TGTGCCAGCAGCTTAGATCTGTGGGGGGCCTACGAGCAGTACTTC. This sequence encodes CASSLDLWGAYEQYF. V and J are TRBV11-2 and TRBJ2-7; tentatively, D is TRBD2 (6 bases). The CDR3 is 15 residues long. The germline V gene has CDR1 SGHAT and CDR2 FQNNGV. V was pared by 0 bases and J by 2 bases, with 11 bases between.

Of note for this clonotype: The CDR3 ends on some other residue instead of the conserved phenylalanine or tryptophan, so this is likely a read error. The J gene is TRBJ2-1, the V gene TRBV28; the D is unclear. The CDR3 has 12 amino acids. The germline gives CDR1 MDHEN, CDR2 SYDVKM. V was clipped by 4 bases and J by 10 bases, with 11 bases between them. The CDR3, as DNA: TGTGCCAGCAGTTCAGGAAGGCTCGAGCAGTTCCTC. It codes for CASSSGRLEQFL.

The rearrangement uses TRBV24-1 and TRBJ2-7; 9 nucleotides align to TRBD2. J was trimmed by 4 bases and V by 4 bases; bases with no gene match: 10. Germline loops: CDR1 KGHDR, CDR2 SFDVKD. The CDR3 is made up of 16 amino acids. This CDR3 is CATSDTGLAGPYEQYF. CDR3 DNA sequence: TGTGCCACCAGTGACACAGGGCTAGCGGGACCTTACGAGCAGTACTTC.

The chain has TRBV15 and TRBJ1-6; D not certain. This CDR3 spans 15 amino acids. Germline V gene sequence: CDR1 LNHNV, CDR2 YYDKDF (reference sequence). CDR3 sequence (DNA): TGTGCTACCGGCAGAGATCCCAAGTGGAATTCACCCCTCCACTTT. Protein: CATGRDPKWNSPLHF.

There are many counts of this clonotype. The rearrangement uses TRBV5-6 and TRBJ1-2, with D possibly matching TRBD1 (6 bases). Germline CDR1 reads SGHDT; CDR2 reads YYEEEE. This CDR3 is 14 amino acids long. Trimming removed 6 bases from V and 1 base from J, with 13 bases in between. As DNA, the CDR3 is TGTGCCAGCACCTTTGACAGGAGTAACTATGGCTACACCTTC. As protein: CASTFDRSNYGYTF.

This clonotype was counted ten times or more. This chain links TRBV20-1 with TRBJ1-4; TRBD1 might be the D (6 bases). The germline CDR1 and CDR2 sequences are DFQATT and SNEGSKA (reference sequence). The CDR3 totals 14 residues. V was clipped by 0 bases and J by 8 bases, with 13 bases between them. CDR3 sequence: CSARDRGVREKLFF. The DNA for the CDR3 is TGCAGTGCTAGAGATAGGGGGGTTCGAGAAAAACTGTTTTTT.

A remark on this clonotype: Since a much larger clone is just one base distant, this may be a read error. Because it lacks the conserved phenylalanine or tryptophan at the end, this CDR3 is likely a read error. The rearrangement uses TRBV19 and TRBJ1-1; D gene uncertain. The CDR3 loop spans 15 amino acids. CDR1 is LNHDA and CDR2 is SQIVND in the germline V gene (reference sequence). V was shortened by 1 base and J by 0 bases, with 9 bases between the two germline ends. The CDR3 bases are TGTGCCAGTAGTATAGCCGAGACATTGAACACTGAAGCTTTCCTT. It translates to CASSIAETLNTEAFL.

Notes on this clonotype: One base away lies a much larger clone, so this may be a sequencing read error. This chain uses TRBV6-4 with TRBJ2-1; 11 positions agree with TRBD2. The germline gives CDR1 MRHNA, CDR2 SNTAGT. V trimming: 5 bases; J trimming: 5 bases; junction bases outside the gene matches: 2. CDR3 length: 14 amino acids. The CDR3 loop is CASSQLAGDNEQFF. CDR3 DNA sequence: TGTGCCAGCAGTCAACTAGCGGGGGACAATGAGCAGTTCTTC.

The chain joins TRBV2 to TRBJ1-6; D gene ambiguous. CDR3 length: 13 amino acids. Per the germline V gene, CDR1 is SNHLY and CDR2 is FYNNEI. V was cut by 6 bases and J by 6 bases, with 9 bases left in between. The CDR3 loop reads CASRWEVNSPLHF. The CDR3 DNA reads TGTGCCAGCAGGTGGGAAGTTAATTCACCCCTCCACTTT.

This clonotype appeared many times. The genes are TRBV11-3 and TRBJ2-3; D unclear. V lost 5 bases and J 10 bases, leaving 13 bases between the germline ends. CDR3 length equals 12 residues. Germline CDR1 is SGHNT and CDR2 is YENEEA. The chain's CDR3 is CASSQTQYSQYF. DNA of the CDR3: TGTGCCAGCAGCCAAACCCAGTACTCGCAGTATTTT.

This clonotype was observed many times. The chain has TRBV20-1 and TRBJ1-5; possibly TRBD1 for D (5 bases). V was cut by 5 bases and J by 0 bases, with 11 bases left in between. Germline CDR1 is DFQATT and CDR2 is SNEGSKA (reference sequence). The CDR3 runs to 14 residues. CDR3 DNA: TGCAGTGCTGGGACGGCGGCTAGCAATCAGCCCCAGCATTTT. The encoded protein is CSAGTAASNQPQHF.

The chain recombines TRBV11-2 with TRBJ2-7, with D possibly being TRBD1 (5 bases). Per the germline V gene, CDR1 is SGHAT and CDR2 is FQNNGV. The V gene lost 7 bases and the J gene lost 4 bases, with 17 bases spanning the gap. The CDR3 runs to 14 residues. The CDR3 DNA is TGTGCCAGCAACAAGGGGCCCCAGGGTTACGAGCAGTACTTC. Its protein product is CASNKGPQGYEQYF.

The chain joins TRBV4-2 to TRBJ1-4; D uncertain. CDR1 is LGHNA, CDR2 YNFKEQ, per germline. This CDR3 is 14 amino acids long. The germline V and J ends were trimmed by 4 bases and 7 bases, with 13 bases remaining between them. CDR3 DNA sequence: TGTGCCAGCAGCCGGACTAGCGGCGGTGAAAAACTGTTTTTT. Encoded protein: CASSRTSGGEKLFF.

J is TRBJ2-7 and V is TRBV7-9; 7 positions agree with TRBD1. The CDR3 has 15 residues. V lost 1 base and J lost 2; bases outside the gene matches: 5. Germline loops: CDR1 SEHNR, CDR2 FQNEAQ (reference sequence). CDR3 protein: CASSLEAGGTYEQYF. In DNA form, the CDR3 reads TGTGCCAGCAGCTTAGAAGCAGGGGGTACCTACGAGCAGTACTTC.

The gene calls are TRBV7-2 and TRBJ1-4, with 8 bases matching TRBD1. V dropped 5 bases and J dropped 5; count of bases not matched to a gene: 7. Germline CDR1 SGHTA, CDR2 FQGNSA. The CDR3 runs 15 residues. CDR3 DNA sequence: TGTGCCAGCAGCCCGGACAGGGCGGAGAATGAAAAACTGTTTTTT. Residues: CASSPDRAENEKLFF. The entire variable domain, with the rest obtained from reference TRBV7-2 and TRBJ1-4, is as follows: GAGVSQSPSNKVTEKGKDVELRCDPISGHTALYWYRQSLGQGLEFLIYFQGNSAPDKSGLPSDRFSAERTGGSVSTLTIQRTQQEDSAVYLCASSPDRAENEKLFFGSGTQLSVL.

The CDR3 region is CAIEESMNTEAFF. In DNA form, the CDR3 reads TGTGCCATCGAGGAGAGCATGAACACTGAAGCTTTCTTT. The chain combines TRBV6-1 with TRBJ1-1; D ambiguous. The CDR3 runs 13 residues. Looked up from germline, CDR1 is MNHNS and CDR2 is SASEGT. V was shortened by 10 bases and J by 0 bases, with 12 bases between the two germline ends.